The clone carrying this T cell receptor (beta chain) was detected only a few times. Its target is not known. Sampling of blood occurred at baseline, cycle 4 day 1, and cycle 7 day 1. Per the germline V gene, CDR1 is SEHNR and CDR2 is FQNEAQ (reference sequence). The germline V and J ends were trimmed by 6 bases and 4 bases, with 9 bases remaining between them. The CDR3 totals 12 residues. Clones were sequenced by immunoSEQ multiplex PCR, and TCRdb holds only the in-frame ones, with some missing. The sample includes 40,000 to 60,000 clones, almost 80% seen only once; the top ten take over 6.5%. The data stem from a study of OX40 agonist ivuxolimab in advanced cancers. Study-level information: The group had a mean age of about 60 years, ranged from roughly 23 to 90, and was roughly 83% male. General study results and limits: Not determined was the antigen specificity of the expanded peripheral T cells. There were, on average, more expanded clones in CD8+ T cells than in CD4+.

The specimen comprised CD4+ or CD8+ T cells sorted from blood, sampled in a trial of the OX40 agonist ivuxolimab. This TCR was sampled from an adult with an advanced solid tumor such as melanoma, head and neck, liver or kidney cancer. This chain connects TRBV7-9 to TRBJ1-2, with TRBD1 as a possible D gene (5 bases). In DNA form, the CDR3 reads TGTGCCAGCAGTCCGACAGTCTATGGCTACACCTTC. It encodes CASSPTVYGYTF.